The 18 T cell receptor beta chains in this list originate from one sample, sequenced in a study of blood T cell repertoires in COVID-19. TCRdb's copy holds only in-frame clones and misses some; the assay was immunoSEQ multiplex PCR. The table shows approximately 77,000 clones, with about 82% occurring only once. The specimen sequenced was peripheral blood. The receptors shown here come from a man aged 50 to 60 with COVID-19, enrolled during active disease.

The count of this clone is one. The V and J genes are TRBV20-1 and TRBJ1-2; D not certain. With 7 bases removed from V and 7 bases from J, the gap between germline ends came to 13 bases. Germline CDR1 is DFQATT and CDR2 is SNEGSKA (reference sequence). CDR3 length: 11 amino acids. In DNA form, the CDR3 reads TGCAGTGTTAGGGCGGGTGGTGGCTACACCTTC. This encodes CSVRAGGGYTF.

This chain connects TRBV5-5 to TRBJ1-6; 8 positions agree with TRBD1. The V and J ends lost 9 bases and 10 bases, in that order; junction bases with no gene match: 6. This CDR3 is 12 amino acids long. The germline CDR1 and CDR2 sequences are SGHKS and YYEKEE (reference sequence). This CDR3 is CANPTGVSPLHF. The DNA of the CDR3 is TGTGCCAATCCGACAGGGGTCTCACCCCTCCACTTT.

The V gene is TRBV7-2, the J gene TRBJ1-6, with D perhaps TRBD1 (5 bases). V lost 3 bases and J 7 bases, leaving 10 bases between the germline ends. In germline, CDR1 is SGHTA, CDR2 FQGNSA. This CDR3 spans 14 amino acids. CDR3 amino acids: CASSLGRGNSPLHF. The CDR3 nucleotides read TGTGCCAGCAGCTTGGGACGGGGGAATTCACCCCTCCACTTT.

The J gene is TRBJ2-7, the V gene TRBV5-1; TRBD1 matches at 7 bases. The germline V gene has CDR1 SGHRS and CDR2 YFSETQ. The CDR3 is made up of 14 amino acids. Trimming cost V 6 bases and J 3 bases; bases outside gene matches: 9. CDR3 residues: CASTVGQAFYEQYF. The CDR3 DNA sequence: TGCGCCAGCACAGTAGGACAGGCCTTCTACGAGCAGTACTTC.

This clone was seen a few times. The genes are TRBV19 and TRBJ1-5, with 10 nucleotides matching TRBD1. Per the germline V gene, CDR1 is LNHDA and CDR2 is SQIVND (reference sequence). V shed 5 bases and J 6 bases; nucleotides not matched to a gene: 4. The CDR3 consists of 14 residues. Written as DNA, the CDR3 is TGTGCCAGTAGTCGGACAGGGGGAAGTCAGCCCCAGCATTTT. This translates into CASSRTGGSQPQHF.

The CDR3 nucleotides read TGTGCCAGCGAGGCCCAAGAGACCCAGTACTTC. It codes for CASEAQETQYF. The chain has TRBV6-5 and TRBJ2-5; D gene ambiguous. Germline loops: CDR1 MNHEY, CDR2 SVGAGI. Trimming left V 8 bases short and J 1 base short, with 5 bases between. CDR3 length equals 11 residues.

This chain connects TRBV5-6 to TRBJ1-1; 7 bases are a match to TRBD1. The CDR3 extends over 16 amino acids. After removal of 4 bases from V and 3 bases from J, the junction contained 12 bases not matched to a gene. Germline-derived CDR1 and CDR2 are SGHDT and YYEEEE. The CDR3 sequence: CASSQLDRLPHTEAFF. The CDR3 bases are TGTGCCAGCAGCCAACTGGACAGGTTACCCCACACTGAAGCTTTCTTT.

The chain couples TRBV13 to TRBJ2-7; 9 bases are a match to TRBD1. Per germline, CDR1 PRHDT and CDR2 FYEKMQ (reference sequence). The CDR3 totals 14 residues. The V gene end was trimmed by 8 bases and the J gene end by 7 bases; junction bases not matched to a gene: 12. The CDR3 nucleotides are TGTGCCAGCGAACCAACACAGGGGGCCGGGGAGCAGTACTTC. This sequence encodes CASEPTQGAGEQYF.

This chain joins TRBV19 and TRBJ1-2, with 8 bases matching TRBD1. This CDR3 region has 15 residues. CDR1 and CDR2 (germline): LNHDA, SQIVND (reference sequence). V lost 5 bases to trimming and J lost 7 bases; unmatched junction nucleotides: 12. The CDR3 sequence: CASSPPSRQGAGYTF. DNA for the CDR3: TGTGCCAGTAGTCCCCCCAGCCGGCAGGGGGCTGGCTACACCTTC.

The chain links TRBV2 to TRBJ1-5, with unresolved D. Trimming stripped 6 bases from V and 0 bases from J, with 9 bases between. CDR1 is SNHLY, CDR2 FYNNEI, per germline. This CDR3 contains 14 residues. CDR3 nucleotides: TGTGCCAGCAGGGACTTTTATAGCAATCAGCCCCAGCATTTT. This encodes CASRDFYSNQPQHF.

This clone was counted between two and nine times. This chain uses TRBV27 with TRBJ1-2, with TRBD1 as a possible D gene (6 bases). Germline assignment: CDR1 MNHEY and CDR2 SMNVEV (reference sequence). The CDR3 loop spans 12 amino acids. V shed 3 bases and J shed 8 bases, with 10 bases lying between them. The CDR3 loop is CASSFRGGGYTF. The CDR3, as DNA: TGTGCCAGCAGTTTCAGGGGCGGAGGCTACACCTTC.

To note about this clone: The identical CDR3 is also encoded by other nucleotide sequences in the sample. V is TRBV5-1 and J is TRBJ2-7, with 10 bases aligning to TRBD2. Germline V CDR1 and CDR2: SGHRS, YFSETQ. This CDR3 is 13 amino acids long. Trimming cost V 4 bases and J 5 bases; bases outside gene matches: 3. CDR3 loop: CASSSLAGDEQYF. CDR3 in DNA: TGCGCCAGCAGCAGTCTAGCGGGAGACGAGCAGTACTTC. The full variable domain, with the rest looked up from reference TRBV5-1 and TRBJ2-7, is KAGVTQTPRYLIKTRGQQVTLSCSPISGHRSVSWYQQTPGQGLQFLFEYFSETQRNKGNFPGRFSGRQFSNSRSEMNVSTLELGDSALYLCASSSLAGDEQYFGPGTRLTVT.

This sequence joins TRBV10-2 and TRBJ2-7, with 7 bases that match TRBD2. The CDR3 length is 12 residues. CDR1 and CDR2 (germline): WSHSY, SAAADI. V lost 10 bases to trimming and J lost 2 bases; unmatched junction nucleotides: 5. The CDR3 protein is CATAGSPYEQYF. CDR3 in DNA: TGCGCCACAGCGGGGTCCCCCTACGAGCAGTACTTC.

The chain recombines TRBV7-8 with TRBJ1-3, with D possibly being TRBD1 (5 bases). Germline V CDR1 and CDR2: SGHVS, FQNEAQ. The CDR3 totals 14 residues. Between the trimmed V and J ends, which lost 2 bases and 2 bases, there was a span of 7 bases. CDR3 in DNA: TGTGCCAGCAGCTTACGGGGGGCTGGAAACACCATATATTTT. Protein product: CASSLRGAGNTIYF.

This clone is a singleton in its sample. The chain carries TRBV7-9 and TRBJ2-6, with 7 bases fitting TRBD2. There are 19 residues in the CDR3. After removal of 5 bases from V and 0 bases from J, the junction contained 13 bases not matched to a gene. Germline CDR1 is SEHNR and CDR2 is FQNEAQ (reference sequence). Written as DNA, the CDR3 is TGTGCCAGCAGCCCATGGGGCGGGAGCGATTCCTCTGGGGCCAACGTCCTGACTTTC. It encodes CASSPWGGSDSSGANVLTF.

The CDR3 is CASSFLAAGGGTDTQYF. The CDR3 DNA follows: TGTGCCAGCAGTTTCCTGGCAGCGGGAGGGGGGACAGATACGCAGTATTTT. This rearrangement joins TRBV4-2 to TRBJ2-3; 10 bases fit TRBD2. This CDR3 is built from 17 residues. Germline CDR1 is LGHNA and CDR2 is YNFKEQ. V lost 6 bases, J lost 3 bases, and 12 bases stayed unmatched.

This chain uses TRBV6-4 with TRBJ1-1, with 8 bases matching TRBD1. The CDR3 loop spans 14 amino acids. Germline V gene data show CDR1 as MRHNA and CDR2 as SNTAGT. Trimming took 2 bases from V and 5 from J; bases not matched to a gene: 4. The CDR3: CASSDTDRGTEAFF. CDR3 in DNA: TGTGCCAGCAGTGACACCGACAGGGGTACTGAAGCTTTCTTT.

The chain has TRBV19 and TRBJ1-5, with D possibly TRBD1 on 6 matching bases. V was trimmed by 0 bases and J by 5 bases, leaving 11 bases between them. Per the germline V gene, CDR1 is LNHDA and CDR2 is SQIVND (reference sequence). The CDR3 extends over 15 amino acids. The CDR3 loop is CASSIDGDRHQPQHF. CDR3 in DNA: TGTGCCAGTAGTATAGACGGAGACAGGCATCAGCCCCAGCATTTT.